These 30 T cell receptor beta chains originate from one sample sequenced in a study of blood T cells in healthy people across ages. Primers used in a second PCR of about 6 to 12 cycles were a sample-barcoded 5' primer and a J-beta primer mix. A single record per CDR3 protein comes from TCRdb applying MiXCR to the 5' RACE reads. Of 710,000 or so distinct CDR3 sequences in the sample, roughly 20% were seen once. The sequenced material came from blood. These receptors originate from a man between 65 and 79 years old in good health.

The chain joins TRBV3-1 to TRBJ2-7; the D call may be TRBD1 or TRBD2 (5 bases each). V lost 4 bases and J 2 bases, leaving 15 bases between the germline ends. The germline CDR1 and CDR2 sequences are LGHDT and YNNKEL (reference sequence). The CDR3 spans 15 residues. As DNA, the CDR3 is TGTGCCAGCAGCCCCCCGGGACGGAGGACCTACGAGCAGTACTTC. Translated: CASSPPGRRTYEQYF.

This clonotype was detected only a few times. The chain is built from TRBV2 and TRBJ2-4, with 13 nucleotides matching TRBD2. Germline V CDR1 and CDR2: SNHLY, FYNNEI. The CDR3 length is 18 residues. V gave up 1 base and J gave up 2 bases; unmatched junction bases: 5. The CDR3 loop is CASSEGLAGGWSKNIQYF. As DNA, the CDR3 is TGTGCCAGCAGTGAAGGACTAGCGGGAGGTTGGTCCAAAAACATTCAGTACTTC.

The gene calls are TRBV7-2 and TRBJ2-3; no reliable D call. Germline V gene sequence: CDR1 SGHTA, CDR2 FQGNSA. The CDR3 extends over 14 amino acids. V gave up 1 base and J gave up 1 base, with 6 bases separating them. For the CDR3, the DNA is TGTGCCAGCAGCTTAGACGCGGGCACAGATACGCAGTATTTT. Residues: CASSLDAGTDTQYF.

A few counts support this clonotype. This chain uses TRBV27 with TRBJ1-2; TRBD1 matches at 8 bases. The CDR3 is made up of 13 amino acids. The V gene end was trimmed by 2 bases and the J gene end by 7 bases; junction bases not matched to a gene: 3. Germline CDR1 and CDR2: MNHEY and SMNVEV (reference sequence). CDR3 nucleotide sequence: TGTGCCAGCAGTTTAACAGGGGGAATTGGCTACACCTTC. This gives the protein CASSLTGGIGYTF.

The chain joins TRBV20-1 to TRBJ1-5, with D possibly being TRBD1 (5 bases). CDR3 length: 14 amino acids. Trimming cost V 3 bases and J 7 bases, with 16 bases left between them. Germline V gene lookup returns CDR1 DFQATT and CDR2 SNEGSKA (reference sequence). CDR3 bases: TGCAGTGCTAGCGCCGGTCTCGGGGGACAGCCCCAGCATTTT. Residues: CSASAGLGGQPQHF.

J is TRBJ1-2 and V is TRBV12-3 or TRBV12-4; 8 bases are a match to TRBD1. The CDR3 is made up of 15 amino acids. Trimming at V came to 6 bases and at J to 10 bases, leaving 16 bases not matched to a gene. The CDR3 region has the DNA TGTGCCAGCAGCACCCTATCAGGGGGCGTTCGTGTCTACACCTTC. Translating it yields CASSTLSGGVRVYTF.

This clonotype came up a few times. V gene TRBV20-1 combines with J gene TRBJ2-3; D possibly matches TRBD1 or TRBD2 (5 bases each). Germline CDR1 DFQATT, CDR2 SNEGSKA (reference sequence). The length of the CDR3 is 15 residues. V dropped 7 bases and J dropped 0 bases, with 17 bases sitting between them. In DNA, the CDR3 is TGCAGTGGTACAGGAGGTACTACTAGCACAGATACGCAGTATTTT. This encodes CSGTGGTTSTDTQYF.

This clonotype was found a few times. J is TRBJ2-5 and V is TRBV10-3, with 7 bases aligning to TRBD2. The trim removed 4 bases at V and 1 base at J, leaving 6 bases unmatched. Germline V lookup: CDR1 ENHRY, CDR2 SYGVKD. CDR3 size: 15 residues. CDR3 sequence: CAISAAGELQETQYF. CDR3 bases: TGTGCCATCAGTGCCGCGGGGGAGCTCCAAGAGACCCAGTACTTC.

The rearrangement uses TRBV19 and TRBJ1-2; 8 nucleotides align to TRBD1. Germline V lookup: CDR1 LNHDA, CDR2 SQIVND (reference sequence). This CDR3 is 12 amino acids long. V was clipped by 6 bases and J by 8 bases; unmatched bases: 5. The CDR3 sequence is CASSRTGSGYTF. CDR3 sequence (DNA): TGTGCCAGTAGCCGGACAGGGAGCGGCTACACCTTC.

The V and J genes are TRBV12-3 or TRBV12-4 and TRBJ2-3, with a possible D match to TRBD1 (5 bases). Near its end, the DNA agrees better with TRBJ1-5, so the J call may be wrong. The CDR3 runs 14 residues. The CDR3: CASSVRGGTDTQHF. The CDR3 DNA is TGTGCCAGCAGTGTTAGGGGCGGTACAGATACGCAGCATTTT.

This clonotype was counted a few times. The rearrangement joins TRBV3-1 to TRBJ2-3; 9 bases fit TRBD2. The CDR3 loop spans 15 amino acids. Germline V gene data show CDR1 as LGHDT and CDR2 as YNNKEL (reference sequence). V lost 5 bases, J lost 3 bases, and 6 bases stayed unmatched. CDR3 residues: CASSSYSGGTDTQYF. As DNA, the CDR3 is TGTGCCAGCAGCTCGTATAGCGGGGGAACAGATACGCAGTATTTT.

This clonotype was seen a few times. The V call is TRBV5-1, the J call TRBJ2-2; TRBD2 might be the D (6 bases). Germline V gives CDR1 SGHRS, CDR2 YFSETQ. This CDR3 spans 16 amino acids. The V end was cut by 2 bases, the J end by 2 bases, with 13 bases between. The CDR3 loop reads CASSFFAGSNTGELFF. The CDR3 coding sequence is TGCGCCAGCAGCTTCTTTGCGGGGAGCAACACCGGGGAGCTGTTTTTT.

J is TRBJ2-2 and V is TRBV6-4; D is uncertain. V gave up 2 bases and J gave up 3 bases, with 10 bases separating them. The CDR3 contains 15 residues. From germline, CDR1 is MRHNA and CDR2 SNTAGT. CDR3 sequence (DNA): TGTGCCAGCAGTGACGGGTTGAAGGACACCGGGGAGCTGTTTTTT. This gives the protein CASSDGLKDTGELFF.

This clonotype has at least ten counts. The V gene is TRBV4-1, the J gene TRBJ2-1, with 13 bases fitting TRBD2. Looked up from germline, CDR1 is MGHRA and CDR2 is YSYEKL. The CDR3 is 18 residues long. With 1 base clipped from V and 2 bases from J, the junction kept 5 bases outside the gene matches. DNA of the CDR3: TGCGCCAGCAGCCAAGGACTAGCGGGAGGCCCCACCTACAATGAGCAGTTCTTC. Translating gives CASSQGLAGGPTYNEQFF.

The genes are TRBV30 and TRBJ2-5; perhaps TRBD1 as D (6 bases). The CDR3 has 13 amino acids. Germline-derived CDR1 and CDR2 are GTSNPN and SVGIG (reference sequence). V shed 2 bases and J shed 2 bases, with 9 bases lying between them. The CDR3 DNA follows: TGTGCCTGGAGTAATCAGGGGCAAGAGACCCAGTACTTC. It specifies CAWSNQGQETQYF.

This clonotype showed up just a few times. Sequence at one end of the junction differs from germline and may be a read error. CDR3 nucleotide sequence: TGTGCCAGCAGCTTAGCCCCGGGGGCCGCCTATGGCCACACCTTC. Translation gives CASSLAPGAAYGHTF. J is TRBJ1-2 and V is TRBV11-2, with a tentative D call TRBD1 (6 bases). CDR1 SGHAT and CDR2 FQNNGV come from the germline V gene. The CDR3 consists of 15 residues.

This clonotype came up a few times. The chain couples TRBV29-1 to TRBJ2-5; the D is unclear. V was pared by 7 bases and J by 0 bases, with 12 bases between. The CDR3 has 13 amino acids. Germline CDR1 reads SQVTM; CDR2 reads ANQGSEA. The CDR3 spells CSAGERYQETQYF. CDR3 nucleotide sequence: TGCAGCGCTGGGGAAAGGTACCAAGAGACCCAGTACTTC.

This clonotype was counted only a few times. J is TRBJ2-3 and V is TRBV10-1, with 8 positions matching TRBD2. J gave up 3 bases and V 3 bases, and 2 bases lay outside the gene matches. CDR3 length: 14 amino acids. The V gene's germline CDR1 is WNHNN and CDR2 SYGVQD (reference sequence). The CDR3 bases are TGCGCCAGCAGTGACGCGGGGGGTACAGATACGCAGTATTTT. Translation: CASSDAGGTDTQYF.

This clonotype was counted only a few times. This rearrangement joins TRBV4-1 to TRBJ2-1, with 8 bases lining up with TRBD2. With 0 bases clipped from V and 2 bases from J, the junction kept 3 bases outside the gene matches. CDR3 length: 16 residues. CDR1 and CDR2 from the germline V gene are MGHRA and YSYEKL. The CDR3 nucleotides are TGCGCCAGCAGCCAAGACCAGCGGGGGCCCTACAATGAGCAGTTCTTC. Translated, it gives CASSQDQRGPYNEQFF.

The sample holds many counts of this clonotype. The chain carries TRBV20-1 and TRBJ2-1; D gene unclear. Between the trimmed V and J ends, which lost 6 bases and 1 base, there was a span of 13 bases. The CDR3 is 14 amino acids. Germline CDR1 is DFQATT and CDR2 is SNEGSKA (reference sequence). CDR3 bases: TGCAGTGCCCCTTTCCTGGATTCCTACAATGAGCAGTTCTTC. It encodes CSAPFLDSYNEQFF.

The chain employs TRBV5-1 and TRBJ2-5, with a possible D match to TRBD2 (5 bases). The CDR3 is 15 residues long. V was trimmed by 5 bases and J by 4 bases, leaving 18 bases between them. Germline V lookup: CDR1 SGHRS, CDR2 YFSETQ. For the CDR3, the DNA is TGCGCCAGCAGGCTGGGGAACACTGCGGGAGAGACCCAGTACTTC. Its protein product is CASRLGNTAGETQYF.

This clonotype showed up just a few times. The genes are TRBV29-1 and TRBJ1-1; D may be TRBD1 (6 bases). From germline, CDR1 is SQVTM and CDR2 ANQGSEA. The CDR3 loop spans 13 amino acids. V gave up 7 bases and J gave up 3 bases, with 15 bases separating them. The CDR3 sequence is CSAGRGGDTEAFF. In nucleotides, the CDR3 is TGCAGCGCCGGGAGGGGGGGGGACACTGAAGCTTTCTTT.

The V and J genes are TRBV10-3 and TRBJ2-7, with D unclear. CDR3 length: 17 residues. Germline values: CDR1 ENHRY, CDR2 SYGVKD. With 5 bases removed from V and 2 bases from J, the gap between germline ends came to 22 bases. CDR3 bases: TGTGCCATCAGTTTCACACCGGACGGACGTAATCCCTACGAGCAGTACTTC. It translates to CAISFTPDGRNPYEQYF.

This clonotype has ten or more counts. The chain is built from TRBV20-1 and TRBJ1-1; D is perhaps TRBD1 (6 bases). Deletions cut 3 bases from V and 0 bases from J, with 8 bases between. CDR3 length equals 13 residues. Looked up from germline, CDR1 is DFQATT and CDR2 is SNEGSKA (reference sequence). In DNA form, the CDR3 reads TGCAGTGCTAGGGGACAATTGAACACTGAAGCTTTCTTT. Translating it yields CSARGQLNTEAFF.

This clonotype was counted a few times. Sequence at one end of the junction differs from germline and may be a read error. The chain has TRBV7-9 and TRBJ2-1; D might be TRBD2 (6 bases). The germline V gene has CDR1 SEHNR and CDR2 FQNEAQ (reference sequence). The CDR3 covers 12 residues. CDR3 bases: TGTGCCAGCAGCTCACTCGGAGGGCCGGGGCGATTC. Translation: CASSSLGGPGRF.

V usage is TRBV5-5 and J usage is TRBJ2-2; 11 bases fit TRBD1. V gave up 4 bases and J gave up 4 bases; unmatched junction bases: 9. The length of the CDR3 is 17 residues. CDR1 is SGHKS and CDR2 is YYEKEE in the germline V gene (reference sequence). The CDR3 reads CASSPGTGGISTGELFF. DNA of the CDR3: TGTGCCAGCAGCCCAGGGACAGGGGGTATTAGCACCGGGGAGCTGTTTTTT.

This chain joins TRBV12-3 or TRBV12-4 and TRBJ2-5, with D possibly being TRBD1 (6 bases). V was shortened by 7 bases and J by 3 bases, with 12 bases between the two germline ends. The CDR3 loop spans 13 amino acids. CDR3 sequence reads: CASTEQGKETQYF. The CDR3 DNA is TGTGCCAGCACCGAACAGGGTAAAGAGACCCAGTACTTC.

This clonotype showed up just a few times. The chain has TRBV7-2 and TRBJ2-7, with D uncertain. This CDR3 comprises 13 residues. Germline-derived CDR1 and CDR2 are SGHTA and FQGNSA. V was clipped by 1 base and J by 0 bases, with 4 bases between them. CDR3 nucleotide sequence: TGTGCCAGCAGCTTAGTTATCTCCTACGAGCAGTACGTC. Amino acids: CASSLVISYEQYV.

This clonotype was counted between two and nine times. The chain employs TRBV7-6 and TRBJ1-4; 7 bases map to TRBD1. V gave up 4 bases and J gave up 7 bases; unmatched junction bases: 12. The V gene's germline CDR1 is SGHVS and CDR2 FNYEAQ. The CDR3 is made up of 16 amino acids. The CDR3, as DNA: TGTGCCAGCAGCTCCCCGCACAGGGGAAGGGGTGAAAAACTGTTTTTT. Protein: CASSSPHRGRGEKLFF.

This clonotype showed up just a few times. The chain joins TRBV6-6 to TRBJ2-6; TRBD2 might be the D (5 bases). Per germline, CDR1 MNHNY and CDR2 SVGAGI (reference sequence). The V end was cut by 8 bases, the J end by 0 bases, with 17 bases between. The CDR3 sequence is 17 residues long. The CDR3 nucleotides are TGTGCCAGCGTTCGAGAGGGATATAGCTCTGGGGCCAACGTCCTGACTTTC. This translates into CASVREGYSSGANVLTF.